The 24 T cell receptor beta chains below were found in one sample sequenced in a study of blood T cells in healthy people across ages. The authors ran a second PCR of about 7 to 12 cycles using a sample-barcoded 5' primer and a J-beta primer mix. TCRdb re-called the 5' RACE reads with MiXCR, one entry per CDR3 protein. Of about 1.6 million distinct CDR3 sequences in the sample, roughly a third are singletons; the top ten hold about 11%. Material for sequencing was blood. The receptors stem from a woman aged 25 to 39 in good health.

The genes are TRBV20-1 and TRBJ1-2; 9 bases are shared with TRBD1. J lost 2 bases, V lost 6 bases, and 13 bases had no gene match. CDR1 is DFQATT, CDR2 SNEGSKA, per germline (reference sequence). The CDR3 sequence is 16 residues long. The DNA of the CDR3 is TGCAGTGCCGAGGTACCGGGACAGGGTTGGAACTATGGCTACACCTTC. Translating it yields CSAEVPGQGWNYGYTF.

The V and J genes are TRBV5-1 and TRBJ1-1; D uncertain. Germline values: CDR1 SGHRS, CDR2 YFSETQ. The CDR3 covers 13 residues. Trimming left V 5 bases short and J 6 bases short, with 14 bases between. The CDR3 spells CASRGIYESEAFF. The CDR3 nucleotides are TGCGCCAGCAGAGGGATCTACGAGTCTGAAGCTTTCTTT.

This clonotype turned up a few times. CDR3 sequence reads: CASSYSFFGTSNTGELFF. CDR3 coding DNA: TGTGCCAGCAGTTATTCATTTTTTGGGACGTCGAACACCGGGGAGCTGTTTTTT. This chain connects TRBV27 to TRBJ2-2; D may be TRBD1 or TRBD2 (5 bases each). With 4 bases removed from V and 0 bases from J, the gap between germline ends came to 18 bases. The CDR3 covers 18 residues. CDR1 is MNHEY and CDR2 is SMNVEV in the germline V gene (reference sequence).

The chain links TRBV9 to TRBJ2-1; TRBD2 agrees at 7 bases. The CDR3 runs 18 residues. V was pared by 5 bases and J by 5 bases, with 19 bases of the junction left unmatched. Looked up from germline, CDR1 is SGDLS and CDR2 is YYNGEE. CDR3 sequence (DNA): TGTGCCAGCAGTTCCCCTCGTTTAGCGGGCTCCGGGGACAATGAGCAGTTCTTC. Residues: CASSSPRLAGSGDNEQFF.

The chain carries TRBV25-1 and TRBJ2-1; no clear D gene. V gave up 5 bases and J gave up 11 bases, with 13 bases separating them. CDR1 MGHDK and CDR2 SYGVNS come from the germline V gene. CDR3 length: 12 residues. The CDR3 coding sequence is TGTGCCAGCAGTCCCCTTTCGGAGAAGCAGTTCTTC. As protein: CASSPLSEKQFF.

The sample holds many counts of this clonotype. The gene calls are TRBV5-1 and TRBJ2-7; D is tentatively TRBD1 or TRBD2 (5 bases each). Trimming took off 0 bases at V and 5 bases at J, with 18 bases between the two ends. The CDR3 is 16 amino acids. CDR1 is SGHRS, CDR2 YFSETQ, per germline. CDR3 sequence: CASSLESAIRGNEQYF. In DNA, the CDR3 is TGCGCCAGCAGCTTGGAGTCGGCTATACGGGGCAACGAGCAGTACTTC.

The V gene is TRBV5-1, the J gene TRBJ2-7; 13 positions match TRBD2. The V gene's germline CDR1 is SGHRS and CDR2 YFSETQ. V trimming: 3 bases; J trimming: 10 bases; junction bases outside the gene matches: 16. CDR3 length: 17 residues. The CDR3 DNA reads TGCGCCAGCAGCTCCCCGGGGGGACTAGCGGGATACCTCGAACAGTACTTC. Encoded protein: CASSSPGGLAGYLEQYF.

This rearrangement joins TRBV24-1 to TRBJ1-2; 9 nucleotides match TRBD1. Per the germline V gene, CDR1 is KGHDR and CDR2 is SFDVKD. After removal of 4 bases from V and 4 bases from J, the junction contained 6 bases not matched to a gene. This CDR3 spans 15 amino acids. This chain's CDR3 is CATSEAGQGFYGYTF. CDR3 in DNA: TGTGCCACCAGTGAAGCGGGACAGGGTTTCTATGGCTACACCTTC.

The J gene is TRBJ1-2, the V gene TRBV20-1; TRBD1 is a possible D gene (5 bases). V shed 2 bases and J shed 8 bases, with 12 bases lying between them. This CDR3 contains 12 residues. CDR1 and CDR2 from the germline V gene are DFQATT and SNEGSKA (reference sequence). CDR3 nucleotide sequence: TGCAGTGCTAGATTTCGGGGGGGAGGCTACACCTTC. It encodes CSARFRGGGYTF.

This clonotype came up a few times. This chain joins TRBV25-1 and TRBJ2-6, with TRBD1 as a possible D gene (6 bases). The germline gives CDR1 MGHDK, CDR2 SYGVNS. The CDR3 spans 16 residues. V shed 4 bases and J shed 0 bases, with 10 bases lying between them. The CDR3 sequence is CASSAGHLSGANVLTF. CDR3 sequence (DNA): TGTGCCAGCAGTGCGGGACACCTCTCTGGGGCCAACGTCCTGACTTTC.

The table lists this clonotype with a few counts. The rearrangement joins TRBV7-9 to TRBJ1-1, with D possibly matching TRBD1 (5 bases). From germline, CDR1 is SEHNR and CDR2 FQNEAQ (reference sequence). Trimming pared 4 bases from V and 3 bases from J, leaving 21 bases between. This CDR3 spans 17 amino acids. The CDR3 DNA sequence: TGTGCCAGCAGCTGGGGCACTTTACAGGTACCCTACACTGAAGCTTTCTTT. This sequence encodes CASSWGTLQVPYTEAFF. Complete variable domain (other parts from reference TRBV7-9 and TRBJ1-1): DTGVSQNPRHKITKRGQNVTFRCDPISEHNRLYWYRQTLGQGPEFLTYFQNEAQLEKSRLLSDRFSAERPKGSFSTLEIQRTEQGDSAMYLCASSWGTLQVPYTEAFFGQGTRLTVV.

In its sample, this clonotype was seen a few times. The chain couples TRBV7-9 to TRBJ2-2, with 8 bases lining up with TRBD2. This CDR3 has 15 amino acids. After removal of 1 base from V and 5 bases from J, the junction contained 3 bases not matched to a gene. Germline CDR1 SEHNR, CDR2 FQNEAQ (reference sequence). CDR3 amino acids: CASSLEGTRTGELFF. The CDR3 DNA reads TGTGCCAGCAGCTTAGAGGGGACTAGAACCGGGGAGCTGTTTTTT.

This clonotype showed up just a few times. The V call is TRBV5-1, the J call TRBJ2-1, with 7 bases that match TRBD2. The J segment lost 3 bases and the V segment lost 0 bases, leaving 9 bases of the junction unmatched. The germline V gene encodes CDR1 SGHRS and CDR2 YFSETQ. The CDR3 extends over 17 amino acids. DNA for the CDR3: TGCGCCAGCAGCTTGGCCAAACCGGGAGGTTTCTACAATGAGCAGTTCTTC. It is translated as CASSLAKPGGFYNEQFF.

The chain combines TRBV29-1 with TRBJ2-6; 10 bases fit TRBD2. CDR1 and CDR2 (germline): SQVTM, ANQGSEA. V lost 4 bases, J lost 4 bases, and 7 bases stayed unmatched. The CDR3 runs 16 residues. The CDR3, as DNA: TGCAGCGTTGGCAGCGGGAGGGCGTACGGGGCCAACGTCCTGACTTTC. This codes for CSVGSGRAYGANVLTF.

A note on this clonotype: It may be a read error: a sequence one base away is much more abundant. The CDR3 region is CSVEDLGGGGTIQYF. The CDR3 coding sequence is TGCAGCGTTGAAGATCTCGGAGGCGGAGGGACTATTCAGTACTTC. The chain uses TRBV29-1 and TRBJ2-4; D is perhaps TRBD2 (6 bases). Trimming took off 0 bases at V and 10 bases at J, with 19 bases between the two ends. The CDR3 has 15 residues. CDR1 SQVTM and CDR2 ANQGSEA come from the germline V gene.

This clonotype was seen ten or more times. The rearrangement joins TRBV29-1 to TRBJ2-3; tentatively, D is TRBD1 (6 bases). Between the trimmed V and J ends, which lost 4 bases and 2 bases, there was a span of 13 bases. Germline CDR1 SQVTM, CDR2 ANQGSEA. CDR3 length: 14 residues. The CDR3 sequence is CSVVPGHDTDTQYF. CDR3 nucleotides: TGCAGCGTTGTACCGGGACACGACACAGATACGCAGTATTTT.

This chain links TRBV28 with TRBJ2-5, with 10 bases matching TRBD1. V was clipped by 5 bases and J by 3 bases; unmatched bases: 6. The germline V gene has CDR1 MDHEN and CDR2 SYDVKM. The CDR3 sequence is 15 residues long. CDR3 bases: TGTGCCAGCAGTGAGAGACAGGGGGCTAAAGAGACCCAGTACTTC. It specifies CASSERQGAKETQYF. Full variable domain (rest looked up from reference TRBV28 and TRBJ2-5): DVKVTQSSRYLVKRTGEKVFLECVQDMDHENMFWYRQDPGLGLRLIYFSYDVKMKEKGDIPEGYSVSREKKERFSLILESASTNQTSMYLCASSERQGAKETQYFGPGTRLLVL.

This clonotype came up a few times. V and J are TRBV10-3 and TRBJ2-3; 7 positions match TRBD1. CDR1 is ENHRY and CDR2 is SYGVKD in the germline V gene. Trimming took 11 bases from V and 4 from J; bases not matched to a gene: 12. This CDR3 is built from 14 residues. The CDR3 DNA reads as TGTGCCGCAAATCAGGGGGAGTTCGCAGATACGCAGTATTTT. This sequence encodes CAANQGEFADTQYF.

This clonotype was detected only a few times. V gene TRBV4-1 combines with J gene TRBJ1-4; TRBD1 matches 9 bases. Germline V gene lookup returns CDR1 MGHRA and CDR2 YSYEKL. Trimming cost V 3 bases and J 7 bases; bases outside gene matches: 9. The CDR3 has 16 residues. The CDR3 nucleotides are TGCGCCAGCAGCCATATGGGGCGGGACAGGGTTGAAAAACTGTTTTTT. It is translated as CASSHMGRDRVEKLFF.

The chain links TRBV9 to TRBJ1-4, with a tentative D call TRBD1 (6 bases). CDR1 and CDR2 (germline): SGDLS, YYNGEE. The ends were cut back, 5 bases at V and 10 bases at J, with 15 bases in the middle. The CDR3 consists of 13 residues. Here the CDR3 reads CASRRGDSGKLFF. CDR3 coding DNA: TGTGCCAGCAGGAGGGGGGACTCGGGAAAACTGTTTTTT. Using reference TRBV9 and TRBJ1-4 for the parts outside the CDR3, the full variable domain is DSGVTQTPKHLITATGQRVTLRCSPRSGDLSVYWYQQSLDQGLQFLIQYYNGEERAKGNILERFSAQQFPDLHSELNLSSLELGDSALYFCASRRGDSGKLFFGSGTQLSVL.

The chain carries TRBV27 and TRBJ1-5; tentative D call: TRBD1 (5 bases). The CDR3 consists of 14 residues. Trimming cost V 5 bases and J 0 bases, with 8 bases left between them. CDR1 and CDR2 (germline): MNHEY, SMNVEV (reference sequence). The CDR3 spells CASSNGHSNQPQHF. CDR3 bases: TGTGCCAGCAGTAACGGACATAGCAATCAGCCCCAGCATTTT.

The gene calls are TRBV20-1 and TRBJ1-1; the D gene is possibly TRBD1 (5 bases). Deletions cut 0 bases from V and 0 bases from J, with 14 bases between. CDR1 is DFQATT, CDR2 SNEGSKA, per germline (reference sequence). The CDR3 loop spans 16 amino acids. The CDR3 here is CSARDPDRGVNTEAFF. CDR3 bases: TGCAGTGCTAGAGATCCCGACAGAGGAGTGAACACTGAAGCTTTCTTT.

This clonotype was observed at least ten times. This chain uses TRBV29-1 with TRBJ2-3; 11 bases are a match to TRBD2. Germline V gene data show CDR1 as SQVTM and CDR2 as ANQGSEA. The CDR3 has 14 amino acids. Trimming at V came to 4 bases and at J to 6 bases, leaving 6 bases not matched to a gene. Written as DNA, the CDR3 is TGCAGCGTTGTAGCGGGAGGGCCGTCTGATACGCAGTATTTT. Translating it yields CSVVAGGPSDTQYF.

This chain links TRBV27 with TRBJ2-5; tentatively, D is TRBD2 (5 bases). CDR3 length equals 20 residues. Germline V lookup: CDR1 MNHEY, CDR2 SMNVEV (reference sequence). V dropped 2 bases and J dropped 2 bases, with 27 bases sitting between them. CDR3 loop: CASSLTSPTVAGSPQETQYF. CDR3 coding DNA: TGTGCCAGCAGTTTAACCTCCCCCACCGTGGCGGGTTCTCCACAAGAGACCCAGTACTTC.